The clone carrying this T cell receptor (beta chain) occurred once. CDR1 is SGHRS and CDR2 is YFSETQ in the germline V gene. V was pared by 4 bases and J by 2 bases, with 19 bases between. This CDR3 region has 16 residues. These data come from a study of cytomegalovirus exposure and HLA in healthy donors. In the PCR, 60 Vbeta and 13 Jbeta primers were used. Profiling relied on immunoSEQ multiplex PCR, and the TCRdb table lists in-frame clones only, not all of them. This table holds around 200,000 clones, around 81% found once. This TCR was recovered from a man aged 30 to 45 in good health and CMV-seronegative. The sequenced sample consisted of PBMCs. The chain links TRBV5-1 to TRBJ2-7; D is possibly TRBD1 or TRBD2 (5 bases each). The CDR3 is CASSLGSVGATYEQYF. CDR3 in DNA: TGCGCCAGCAGCCTGGGGAGCGTAGGGGCCACCTACGAGCAGTACTTC.